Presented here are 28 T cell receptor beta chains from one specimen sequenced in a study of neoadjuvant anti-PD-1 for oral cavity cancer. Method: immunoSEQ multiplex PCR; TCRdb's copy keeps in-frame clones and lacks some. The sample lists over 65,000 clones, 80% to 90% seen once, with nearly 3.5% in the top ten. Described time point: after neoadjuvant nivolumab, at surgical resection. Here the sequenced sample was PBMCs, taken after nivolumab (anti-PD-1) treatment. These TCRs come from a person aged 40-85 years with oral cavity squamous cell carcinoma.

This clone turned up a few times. CDR3 in amino acids: CASSSGQANYGYTF. The DNA of the CDR3 is TGCGCCAGCAGCTCGGGACAGGCTAACTATGGCTACACCTTC. V usage is TRBV5-1 and J usage is TRBJ1-2; TRBD1 agrees at 8 bases. The V gene's germline CDR1 is SGHRS and CDR2 YFSETQ. V lost 3 bases and J lost 0; bases outside the gene matches: 1. CDR3 length: 14 amino acids.

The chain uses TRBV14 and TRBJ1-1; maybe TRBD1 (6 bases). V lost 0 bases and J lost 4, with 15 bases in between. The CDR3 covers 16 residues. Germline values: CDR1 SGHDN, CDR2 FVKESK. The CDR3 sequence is CASSQEPQGIGTEAFF. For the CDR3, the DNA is TGTGCCAGCAGCCAAGAGCCACAGGGAATAGGCACTGAAGCTTTCTTT.

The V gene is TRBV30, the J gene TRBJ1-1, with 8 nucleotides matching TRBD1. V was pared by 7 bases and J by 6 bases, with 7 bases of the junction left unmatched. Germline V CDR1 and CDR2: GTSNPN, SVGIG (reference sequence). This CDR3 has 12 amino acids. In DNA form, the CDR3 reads TGTGCCTCCCAGAGGGGACAGGCTGAAGCTTTCTTT. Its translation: CASQRGQAEAFF.

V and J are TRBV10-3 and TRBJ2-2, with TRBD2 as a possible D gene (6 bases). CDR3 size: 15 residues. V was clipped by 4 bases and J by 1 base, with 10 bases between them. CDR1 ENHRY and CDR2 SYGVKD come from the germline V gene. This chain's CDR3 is CAISGGLLNTGELFF. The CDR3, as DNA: TGTGCCATCAGTGGGGGACTTCTGAACACCGGGGAGCTGTTTTTT.

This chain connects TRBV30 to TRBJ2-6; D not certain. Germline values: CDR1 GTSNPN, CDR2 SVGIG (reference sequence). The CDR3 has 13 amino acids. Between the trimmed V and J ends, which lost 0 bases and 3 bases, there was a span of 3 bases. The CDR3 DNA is TGTGCCTGGAGTGTCAATGGGGCCAACGTCCTGACTTTC. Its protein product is CAWSVNGANVLTF.

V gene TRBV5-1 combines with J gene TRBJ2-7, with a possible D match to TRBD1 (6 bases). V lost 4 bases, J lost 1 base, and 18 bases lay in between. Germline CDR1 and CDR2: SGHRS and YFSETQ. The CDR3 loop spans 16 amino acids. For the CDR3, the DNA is TGCGCCAGCAGCAACCGGGACACCATTCTTTCCTACGAGCAGTACTTC. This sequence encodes CASSNRDTILSYEQYF.

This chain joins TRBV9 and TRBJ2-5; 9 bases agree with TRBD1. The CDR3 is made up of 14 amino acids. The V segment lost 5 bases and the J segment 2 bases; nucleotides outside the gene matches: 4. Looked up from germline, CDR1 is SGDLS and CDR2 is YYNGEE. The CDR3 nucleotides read TGTGCCAGCAGACAGACAGGGGGACAAGAGACCCAGTACTTC. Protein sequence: CASRQTGGQETQYF.

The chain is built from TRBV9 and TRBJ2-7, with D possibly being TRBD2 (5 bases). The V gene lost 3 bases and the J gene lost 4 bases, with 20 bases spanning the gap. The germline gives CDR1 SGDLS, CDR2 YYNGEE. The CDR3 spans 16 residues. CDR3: CASSGSDTTRLYEQYF. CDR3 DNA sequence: TGTGCCAGCAGCGGTAGCGACACCACACGCCTTTACGAGCAGTACTTC.

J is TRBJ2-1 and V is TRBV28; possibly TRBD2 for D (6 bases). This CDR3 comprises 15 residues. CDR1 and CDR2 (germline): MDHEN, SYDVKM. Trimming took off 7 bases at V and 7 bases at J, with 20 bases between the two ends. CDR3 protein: CASNTWQPGDNEQFF. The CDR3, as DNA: TGTGCCAGCAATACCTGGCAGCCGGGGGATAATGAGCAGTTCTTC.

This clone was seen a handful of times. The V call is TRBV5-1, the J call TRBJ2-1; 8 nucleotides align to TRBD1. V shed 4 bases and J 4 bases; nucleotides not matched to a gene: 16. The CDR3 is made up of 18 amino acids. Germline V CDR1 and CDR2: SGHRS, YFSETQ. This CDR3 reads CASSPRLLQGEVYNEQFF. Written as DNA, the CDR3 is TGCGCCAGCAGCCCCAGGCTTTTACAGGGGGAAGTTTACAATGAGCAGTTCTTC. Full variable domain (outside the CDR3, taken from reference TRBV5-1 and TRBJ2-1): KAGVTQTPRYLIKTRGQQVTLSCSPISGHRSVSWYQQTPGQGLQFLFEYFSETQRNKGNFPGRFSGRQFSNSRSEMNVSTLELGDSALYLCASSPRLLQGEVYNEQFFGPGTRLTVL.

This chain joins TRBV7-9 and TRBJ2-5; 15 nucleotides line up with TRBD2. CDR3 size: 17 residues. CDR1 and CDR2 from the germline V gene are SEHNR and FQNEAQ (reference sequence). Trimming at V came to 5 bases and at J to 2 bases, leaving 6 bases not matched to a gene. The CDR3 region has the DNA TGTGCCAGCAGCCCGGGACTAGCGGGAGGTCGGCAAGAGACCCAGTACTTC. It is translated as CASSPGLAGGRQETQYF.

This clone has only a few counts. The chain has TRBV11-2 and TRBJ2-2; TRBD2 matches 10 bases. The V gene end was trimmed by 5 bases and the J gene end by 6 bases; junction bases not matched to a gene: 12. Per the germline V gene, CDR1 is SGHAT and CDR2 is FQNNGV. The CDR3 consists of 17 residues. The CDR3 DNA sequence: TGTGCCAGCAGCCCCCAGGGACTAGCGTGGACCTCCGGGGAGCTGTTTTTT. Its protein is CASSPQGLAWTSGELFF.

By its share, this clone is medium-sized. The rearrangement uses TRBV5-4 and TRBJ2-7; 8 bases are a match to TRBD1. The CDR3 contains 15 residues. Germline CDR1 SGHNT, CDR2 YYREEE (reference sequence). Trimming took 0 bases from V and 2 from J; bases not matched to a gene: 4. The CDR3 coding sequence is TGTGCCAGCAGCTTGGGGACAGGGCCCACCTACGAGCAGTACTTC. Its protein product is CASSLGTGPTYEQYF.

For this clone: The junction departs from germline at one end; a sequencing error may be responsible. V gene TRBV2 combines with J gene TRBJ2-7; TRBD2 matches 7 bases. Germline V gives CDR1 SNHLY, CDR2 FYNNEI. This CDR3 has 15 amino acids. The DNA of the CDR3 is TGTGCCTGCAGAGTAGCCCTAGCGGAGTCCTACGAGCAGTACTTC. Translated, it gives CACRVALAESYEQYF.

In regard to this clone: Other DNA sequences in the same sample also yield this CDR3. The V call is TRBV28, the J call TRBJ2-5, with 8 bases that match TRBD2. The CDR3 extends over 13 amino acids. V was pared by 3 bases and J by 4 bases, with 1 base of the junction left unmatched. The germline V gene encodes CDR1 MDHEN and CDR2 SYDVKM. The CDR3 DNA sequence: TGTGCCAGCAGTTTCCTAGCGGGAGAGACCCAGTACTTC. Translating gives CASSFLAGETQYF. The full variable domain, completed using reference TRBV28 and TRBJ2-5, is DVKVTQSSRYLVKRTGEKVFLECVQDMDHENMFWYRQDPGLGLRLIYFSYDVKMKEKGDIPEGYSVSREKKERFSLILESASTNQTSMYLCASSFLAGETQYFGPGTRLLVL.

CDR3 sequence reads: CAWSGGTETQYF. The CDR3 nucleotides are TGTGCCTGGAGTGGCGGGACCGAGACCCAGTACTTC. The chain carries TRBV30 and TRBJ2-5; TRBD2 is a possible D gene (6 bases). This CDR3 is built from 12 residues. The V gene lost 1 base and the J gene lost 5 bases, with 8 bases spanning the gap. Per the germline V gene, CDR1 is GTSNPN and CDR2 is SVGIG (reference sequence).

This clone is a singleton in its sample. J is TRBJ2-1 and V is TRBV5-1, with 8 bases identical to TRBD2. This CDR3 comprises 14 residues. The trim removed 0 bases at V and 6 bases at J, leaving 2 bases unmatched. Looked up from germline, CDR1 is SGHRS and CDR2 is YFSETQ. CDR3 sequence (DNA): TGCGCCAGCAGCTTGGGACTAGCGACCAATGAGCAGTTCTTC. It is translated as CASSLGLATNEQFF.

In nucleotides, the CDR3 is TGTGCCATCAGTGCAAAACCGGATAGCTACGAGCAGTACTTC. This gives the protein CAISAKPDSYEQYF. V gene TRBV10-3 combines with J gene TRBJ2-7; unclear D gene. CDR1 ENHRY and CDR2 SYGVKD come from the germline V gene. The CDR3 loop spans 14 amino acids. Trimming removed 4 bases from V and 3 bases from J, with 13 bases in between.

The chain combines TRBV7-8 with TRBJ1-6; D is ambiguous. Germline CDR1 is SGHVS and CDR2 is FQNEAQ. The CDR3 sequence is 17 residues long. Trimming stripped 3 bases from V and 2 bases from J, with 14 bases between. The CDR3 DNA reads TGTGCCAGCAGCTTTGAAAGCCAAGGGACCTATAATTCACCCCTCCACTTT. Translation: CASSFESQGTYNSPLHF. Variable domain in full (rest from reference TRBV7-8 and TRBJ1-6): GAGVSQSPRYKVAKRGQDVALRCDPISGHVSLFWYQQALGQGPEFLTYFQNEAQLDKSGLPSDRFFAERPEGSVSTLKIQRTQQEDSAVYLCASSFESQGTYNSPLHFGNGTRLTVT.

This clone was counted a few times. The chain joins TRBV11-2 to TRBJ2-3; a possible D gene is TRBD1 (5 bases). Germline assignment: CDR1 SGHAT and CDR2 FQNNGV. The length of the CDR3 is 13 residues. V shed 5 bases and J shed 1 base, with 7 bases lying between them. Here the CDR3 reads CASSLGGTDTQYF. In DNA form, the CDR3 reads TGTGCCAGCAGCCTAGGGGGCACAGATACGCAGTATTTT.

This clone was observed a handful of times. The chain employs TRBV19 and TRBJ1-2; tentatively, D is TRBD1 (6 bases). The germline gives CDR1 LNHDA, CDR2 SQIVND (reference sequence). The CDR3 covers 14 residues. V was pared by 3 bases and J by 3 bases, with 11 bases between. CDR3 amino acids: CASSIGGADYGYTF. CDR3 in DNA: TGTGCCAGTAGTATTGGGGGCGCTGACTATGGCTACACCTTC. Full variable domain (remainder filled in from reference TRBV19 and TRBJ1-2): DGGITQSPKYLFRKEGQNVTLSCEQNLNHDAMYWYRQDPGQGLRLIYYSQIVNDFQKGDIAEGYSVSREKKESFPLTVTSAQKNPTAFYLCASSIGGADYGYTFGSGTRLTVV.

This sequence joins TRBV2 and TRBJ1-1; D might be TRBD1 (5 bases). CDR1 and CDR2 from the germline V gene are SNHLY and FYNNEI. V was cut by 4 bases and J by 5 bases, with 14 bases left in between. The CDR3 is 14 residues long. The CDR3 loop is CASSVDSKGTEAFF. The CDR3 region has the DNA TGTGCCAGCAGTGTTGACTCCAAGGGGACTGAAGCTTTCTTT. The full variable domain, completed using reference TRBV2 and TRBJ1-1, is EPEVTQTPSHQVTQMGQEVILRCVPISNHLYFYWYRQILGQKVEFLVSFYNNEISEKSEIFDDQFSVERPDGSNFTLKIRSTKLEDSAMYFCASSVDSKGTEAFFGQGTRLTVV.

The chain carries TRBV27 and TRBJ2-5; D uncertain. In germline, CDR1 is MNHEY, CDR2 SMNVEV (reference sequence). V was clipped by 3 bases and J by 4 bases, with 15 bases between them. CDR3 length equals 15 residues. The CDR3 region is CASSFKAPKGETQYF. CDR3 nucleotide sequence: TGTGCCAGCAGTTTCAAAGCCCCCAAGGGAGAGACCCAGTACTTC.

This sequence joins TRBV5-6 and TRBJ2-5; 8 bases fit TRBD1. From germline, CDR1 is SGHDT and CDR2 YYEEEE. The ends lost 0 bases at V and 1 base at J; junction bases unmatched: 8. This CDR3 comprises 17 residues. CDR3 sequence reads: CASSLAGGQVGQETQYF. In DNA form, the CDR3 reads TGTGCCAGCAGCTTGGCCGGGGGACAGGTCGGCCAAGAGACCCAGTACTTC.

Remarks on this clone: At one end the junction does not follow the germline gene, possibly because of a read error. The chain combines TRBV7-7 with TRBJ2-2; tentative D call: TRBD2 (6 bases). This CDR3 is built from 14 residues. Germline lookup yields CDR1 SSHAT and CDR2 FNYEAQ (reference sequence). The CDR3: CASSLGTNTGELFF. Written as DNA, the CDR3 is TGTGCTAGCAGCTTAGGGACTAACACCGGGGAGCTGTTTTTT.

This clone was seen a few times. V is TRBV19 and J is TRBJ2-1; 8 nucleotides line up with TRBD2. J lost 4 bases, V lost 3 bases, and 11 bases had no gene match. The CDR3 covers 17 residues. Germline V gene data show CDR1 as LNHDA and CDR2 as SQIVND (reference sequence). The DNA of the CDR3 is TGTGCCAGTAGTATTGGTACCGGGACTAGGATATACAATGAGCAGTTCTTC. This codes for CASSIGTGTRIYNEQFF. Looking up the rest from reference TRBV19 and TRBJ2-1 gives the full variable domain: DGGITQSPKYLFRKEGQNVTLSCEQNLNHDAMYWYRQDPGQGLRLIYYSQIVNDFQKGDIAEGYSVSREKKESFPLTVTSAQKNPTAFYLCASSIGTGTRIYNEQFFGPGTRLTVL.

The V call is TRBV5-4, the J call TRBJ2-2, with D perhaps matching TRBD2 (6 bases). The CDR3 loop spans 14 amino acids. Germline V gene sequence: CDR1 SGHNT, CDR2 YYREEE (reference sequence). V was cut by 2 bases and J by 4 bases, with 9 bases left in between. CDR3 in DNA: TGTGCCAGCAGCTTCGACGGGAGCACCGGGGAGCTGTTTTTT. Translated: CASSFDGSTGELFF.

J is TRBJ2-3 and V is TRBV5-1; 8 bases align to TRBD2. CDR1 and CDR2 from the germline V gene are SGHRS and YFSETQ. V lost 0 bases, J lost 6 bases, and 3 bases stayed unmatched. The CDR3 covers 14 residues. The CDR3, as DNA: TGCGCCAGCAGCTTGGGACTAGCGAGGGATACGCAGTATTTT. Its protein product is CASSLGLARDTQYF.